The clone carrying this T cell receptor beta chain was seen at least ten times. No antigen is known for it. J lost 7 bases, V lost 2 bases, and 6 bases had no gene match. The CDR3 runs 15 residues. The germline CDR1 and CDR2 sequences are SGHTA and FQGTGA. This sample stems from a study of T cells after yellow fever vaccination. Universal primer sites and UMIs were introduced during 5'RACE template-switching synthesis of TCR cDNA. TCRdb fed the 5' RACE reads into MiXCR, producing one record per CDR3 protein. This table holds 70,000 or so distinct CDR3 sequences, more than 5.5% found once. General study results and limits: The booster response re-showed most primary clones: around 95% CD4, roughly 91% CD8. One caveat is that FACS-sorted repertoires could contain abundant clonotypes contaminating from the bulk population. Clonotypes shared by both compartments, CD4 and CD8, made up a small share.

This TCR came from a man aged 18 to 30 who received the YFV17D yellow fever vaccine. The chain recombines TRBV7-3 with TRBJ2-2; TRBD1 matches 8 bases. The sequenced sample was CD8+ T cells sorted from PBMCs, obtained 10 to 11 days after the first yellow fever vaccination. The CDR3 coding sequence is TGTGCCAGCAGCTTATTGGCAGGGGGCGGCGGGGAGCTGTTTTTT. It translates to CASSLLAGGGGELFF. Drawing the rest from reference TRBV7-3 and TRBJ2-2, the complete variable domain is GAGVSQTPSNKVTEKGKYVELRCDPISGHTALYWYRQSLGQGPEFLIYFQGTGAADDSGLPNDRFFAVRPEGSVSTLKIQRTERGDSAVYLCASSLLAGGGGELFFGEGSRLTVL.